These 8 T cell receptor beta chains share one sample of origin, sequenced in a study of radiation and T cells in renal cell carcinoma. Some clones are missing from TCRdb's copy, which holds only in-frame ones; the method was immunoSEQ multiplex PCR. Altogether about 150,000 clones are present, roughly 86% being singletons, with the ten largest covering approximately 13%. Time point specified: blood 2 weeks post-SBRT. Treatment given: 15 Gy SBRT to primary tumor, nephrectomy 4 weeks later. This specimen was blood, taken from a patient whose treatment included radiotherapy and nephrectomy. The source is a woman between 45 and 65 years old with renal cell carcinoma.

The chain is built from TRBV7-2 and TRBJ2-3; TRBD2 matches at 7 bases. Trimming cost V 5 bases and J 3 bases; bases outside gene matches: 11. CDR3 length: 16 amino acids. Germline CDR1 and CDR2: SGHTA and FQGNSA. The CDR3 spells CASSLRGQGGTDTQYF. The CDR3 DNA reads as TGTGCCAGCAGCCTAAGAGGGCAGGGAGGGACAGATACGCAGTATTTT.

The chain is built from TRBV7-9 and TRBJ1-4; possible D gene TRBD1, 6 bases. V lost 6 bases to trimming and J lost 2 bases, with 16 bases between them. The CDR3 spans 16 residues. Germline lookup yields CDR1 SEHNR and CDR2 FQNEAQ (reference sequence). The CDR3, as DNA: TGTGCCAGCAGTCCGGCCAGGGGATCGACTAATGAAAAACTGTTTTTT. It specifies CASSPARGSTNEKLFF.

The J gene is TRBJ2-5, the V gene TRBV6-1, with D possibly being TRBD1 (7 bases). V dropped 9 bases and J dropped 2 bases, with 19 bases sitting between them. The CDR3 runs to 15 residues. CDR1 is MNHNS, CDR2 SASEGT, per germline. Here the CDR3 reads CASRDRDSGQETQYF. The CDR3 nucleotides read TGTGCCAGTAGGGATCGGGACAGCGGGCAAGAGACCCAGTACTTC.

This clone was detected once. V gene TRBV6-1 combines with J gene TRBJ2-2; 9 nucleotides align to TRBD1. The J segment lost 5 bases and the V segment lost 4 bases, leaving 8 bases of the junction unmatched. Germline V gene lookup returns CDR1 MNHNS and CDR2 SASEGT. The CDR3 loop spans 16 amino acids. In DNA, the CDR3 is TGTGCCAGCAGTGGTGACAGGGGGTCTCGTACCGGGGAGCTGTTTTTT. Its translation is CASSGDRGSRTGELFF.

This clone was found a few times. The rearrangement joins TRBV27 to TRBJ1-6; D is undetermined. V was pared by 7 bases and J by 7 bases, with 14 bases between. The CDR3 contains 14 residues. The germline V gene encodes CDR1 MNHEY and CDR2 SMNVEV (reference sequence). The CDR3 is CASTLSTGNSPLHF. The CDR3 DNA is TGTGCCAGCACCCTCTCGACGGGAAATTCACCCCTCCACTTT.

CDR3 loop: CSVGGGQGVPNTGELFF. CDR3 nucleotide sequence: TGCAGCGTTGGCGGGGGACAGGGGGTGCCGAACACCGGGGAGCTGTTTTTT. The rearrangement uses TRBV29-1 and TRBJ2-2, with TRBD1 identical over 11 bases. The germline CDR1 and CDR2 sequences are SQVTM and ANQGSEA. Trimming removed 4 bases from V and 0 bases from J; junction bases left unmatched: 7. The CDR3 length is 17 residues.

The V call is TRBV2, the J call TRBJ2-5, with D tentatively TRBD2 (6 bases). Trimming pared 8 bases from V and 2 bases from J, leaving 21 bases between. From germline, CDR1 is SNHLY and CDR2 FYNNEI. The CDR3 is 16 amino acids. CDR3 coding DNA: TGTGCCAGCGAAGGGAGGCAGGGTGGAACACAAGAGACCCAGTACTTC. Protein: CASEGRQGGTQETQYF.

This chain connects TRBV6-1 to TRBJ2-7, with 8 bases lining up with TRBD2. The V gene end was trimmed by 2 bases and the J gene end by 3 bases; junction bases not matched to a gene: 6. Germline V gene lookup returns CDR1 MNHNS and CDR2 SASEGT. The CDR3 covers 15 residues. CDR3: CASSEREGGNYEQYF. The CDR3, as DNA: TGTGCCAGCAGTGAACGGGAGGGGGGGAACTACGAGCAGTACTTC.